Reported below is one T cell receptor (beta chain). The CDR3 spans 14 residues. The V end was cut by 6 bases, the J end by 2 bases, with 11 bases between. Germline CDR1 and CDR2: MNHEY and SVGAGI. The source of the sample is a study of blood T cell repertoires in COVID-19. Turning to the study itself: The samples span acute and convalescent COVID-19 from the United States, Italy and Spain. The analysed material was cDNA or gDNA that came from T cells, B-cell-depleted T cells, or PBMCs.

In the authors' workflow: The authors estimated nucleated cell counts from reference gene primer amplification. Sequenced by immunoSEQ multiplex PCR; TCRdb stores in-frame clones only, minus some. D and trimming were read from the DNA, whereas the V and J calls and clone size are those reported in that table. The table shows roughly 300,000 clones, with over 70% occurring only once. The TCR originated in a woman between 40 and 55 years old who had recovered from COVID-19. The specimen was peripheral blood. V usage is TRBV6-5 and J usage is TRBJ1-5; perhaps TRBD1 as D (5 bases). The CDR3: CASSRVPGNQPQHF. CDR3 DNA sequence: TGTGCCAGCAGCAGGGTGCCTGGCAATCAGCCCCAGCATTTT.